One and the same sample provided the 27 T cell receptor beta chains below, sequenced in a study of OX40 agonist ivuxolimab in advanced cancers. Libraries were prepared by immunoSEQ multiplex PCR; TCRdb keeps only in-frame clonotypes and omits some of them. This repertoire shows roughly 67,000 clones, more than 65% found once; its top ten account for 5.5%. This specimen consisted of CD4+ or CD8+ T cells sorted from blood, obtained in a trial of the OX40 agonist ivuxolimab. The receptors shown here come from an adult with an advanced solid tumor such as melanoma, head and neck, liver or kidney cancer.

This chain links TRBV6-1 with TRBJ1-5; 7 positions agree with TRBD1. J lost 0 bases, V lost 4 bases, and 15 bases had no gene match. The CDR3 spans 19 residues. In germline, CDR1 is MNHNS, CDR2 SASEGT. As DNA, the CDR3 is TGTGCCAGCAGTGCACAACAGGAGACAGGGAAGTATAGCAATCAGCCCCAGCATTTT. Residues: CASSAQQETGKYSNQPQHF.

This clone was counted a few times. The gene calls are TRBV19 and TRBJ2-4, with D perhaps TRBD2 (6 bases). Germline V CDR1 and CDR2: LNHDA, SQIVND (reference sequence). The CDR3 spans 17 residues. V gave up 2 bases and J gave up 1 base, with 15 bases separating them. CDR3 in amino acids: CASSIRGGAGAKNIQYF. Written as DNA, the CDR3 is TGTGCCAGTAGTATAAGAGGAGGGGCGGGTGCCAAAAACATTCAGTACTTC.

The CDR3 region is CASSLGGSENTEAFF. Written as DNA, the CDR3 is TGTGCCAGCAGCTTAGGTGGGTCCGAGAACACTGAAGCTTTCTTT. The chain uses TRBV11-3 and TRBJ1-1; D ambiguous. The germline gives CDR1 SGHNT, CDR2 YENEEA. Trimming stripped 1 base from V and 1 base from J, with 10 bases between. The CDR3 length is 15 residues.

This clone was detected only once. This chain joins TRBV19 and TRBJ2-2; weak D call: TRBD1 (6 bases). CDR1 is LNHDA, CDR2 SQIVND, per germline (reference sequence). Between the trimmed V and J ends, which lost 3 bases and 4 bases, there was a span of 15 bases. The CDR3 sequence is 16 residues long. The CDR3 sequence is CASSMKGVRSTGELFF. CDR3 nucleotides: TGTGCCAGTAGTATGAAGGGGGTAAGGAGCACCGGGGAGCTGTTTTTT.

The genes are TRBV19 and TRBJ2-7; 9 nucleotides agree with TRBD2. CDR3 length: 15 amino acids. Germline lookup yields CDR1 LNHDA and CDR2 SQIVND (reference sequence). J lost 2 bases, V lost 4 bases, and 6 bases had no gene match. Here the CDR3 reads CASSNGLAGTYEQYF. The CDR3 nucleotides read TGTGCCAGTAGTAACGGTCTAGCGGGAACCTACGAGCAGTACTTC. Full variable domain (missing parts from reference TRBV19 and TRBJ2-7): DGGITQSPKYLFRKEGQNVTLSCEQNLNHDAMYWYRQDPGQGLRLIYYSQIVNDFQKGDIAEGYSVSREKKESFPLTVTSAQKNPTAFYLCASSNGLAGTYEQYFGPGTRLTVT.

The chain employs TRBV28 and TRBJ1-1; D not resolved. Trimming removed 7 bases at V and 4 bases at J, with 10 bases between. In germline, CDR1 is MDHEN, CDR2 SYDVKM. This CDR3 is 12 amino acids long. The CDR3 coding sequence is TGTGCCAGCATGCTAGGGTCCACTGAAGCTTTCTTT. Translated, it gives CASMLGSTEAFF.

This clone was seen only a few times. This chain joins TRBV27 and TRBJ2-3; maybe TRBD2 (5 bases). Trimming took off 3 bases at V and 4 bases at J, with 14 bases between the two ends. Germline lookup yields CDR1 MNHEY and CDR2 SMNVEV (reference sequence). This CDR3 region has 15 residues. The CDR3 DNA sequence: TGTGCCAGCAGTTTTGAGCGGCCTAGCTCAGATACGCAGTATTTT. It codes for CASSFERPSSDTQYF.

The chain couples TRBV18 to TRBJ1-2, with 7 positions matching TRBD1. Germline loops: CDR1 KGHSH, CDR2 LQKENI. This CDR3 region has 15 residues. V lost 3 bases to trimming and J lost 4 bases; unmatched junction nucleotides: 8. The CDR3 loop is CASSPRDSNPYGYTF. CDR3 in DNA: TGTGCCAGCTCACCCCGGGACAGCAACCCCTATGGCTACACCTTC.

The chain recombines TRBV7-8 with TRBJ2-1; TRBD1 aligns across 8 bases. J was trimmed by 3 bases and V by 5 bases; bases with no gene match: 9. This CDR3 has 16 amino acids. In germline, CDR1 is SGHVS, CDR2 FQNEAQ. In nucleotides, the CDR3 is TGTGCCAGCAGCCGTTCCGGGACAGGCATCTACAATGAGCAGTTCTTC. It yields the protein CASSRSGTGIYNEQFF.

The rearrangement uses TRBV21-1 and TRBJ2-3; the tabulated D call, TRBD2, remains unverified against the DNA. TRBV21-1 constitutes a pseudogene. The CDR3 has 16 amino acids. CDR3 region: CASSKGSSSRGDTQYF. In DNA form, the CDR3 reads TGTGCCAGCAGCAAAGGATCCTCCTCCCGGGGAGATACGCAGTATTTT.

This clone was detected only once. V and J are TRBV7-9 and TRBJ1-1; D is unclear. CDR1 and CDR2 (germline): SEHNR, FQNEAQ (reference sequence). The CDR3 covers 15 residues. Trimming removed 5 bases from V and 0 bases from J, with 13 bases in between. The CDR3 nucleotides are TGTGCCAGCAGCCCCCTCAGCACGGTGAACACTGAAGCTTTCTTT. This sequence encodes CASSPLSTVNTEAFF. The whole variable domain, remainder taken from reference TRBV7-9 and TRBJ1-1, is DTGVSQNPRHKITKRGQNVTFRCDPISEHNRLYWYRQTLGQGPEFLTYFQNEAQLEKSRLLSDRFSAERPKGSFSTLEIQRTEQGDSAMYLCASSPLSTVNTEAFFGQGTRLTVV.

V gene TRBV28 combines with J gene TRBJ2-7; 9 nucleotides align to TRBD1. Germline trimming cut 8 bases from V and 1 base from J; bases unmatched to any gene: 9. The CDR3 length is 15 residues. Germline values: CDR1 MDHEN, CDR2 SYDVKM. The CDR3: CASRSGGTGSYEQYF. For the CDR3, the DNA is TGTGCCAGCCGGTCCGGAGGGACAGGGTCCTACGAGCAGTACTTC.

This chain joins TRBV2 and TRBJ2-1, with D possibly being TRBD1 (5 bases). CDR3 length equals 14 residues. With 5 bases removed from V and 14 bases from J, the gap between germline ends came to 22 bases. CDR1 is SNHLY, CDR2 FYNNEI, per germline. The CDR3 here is CASSNDPRYEGEFF. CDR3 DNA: TGTGCCAGCAGTAACGACCCCAGGTACGAAGGGGAGTTCTTC.

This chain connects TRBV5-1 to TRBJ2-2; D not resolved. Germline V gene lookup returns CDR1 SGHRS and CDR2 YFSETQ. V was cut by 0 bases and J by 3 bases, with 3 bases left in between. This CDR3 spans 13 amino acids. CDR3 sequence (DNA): TGCGCCAGCAGCTTGGATCACACCGGGGAGCTGTTTTTT. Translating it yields CASSLDHTGELFF.

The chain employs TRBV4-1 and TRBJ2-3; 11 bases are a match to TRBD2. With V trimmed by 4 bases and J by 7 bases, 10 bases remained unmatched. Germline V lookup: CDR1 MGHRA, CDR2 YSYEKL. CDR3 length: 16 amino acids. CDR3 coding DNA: TGCGCCAGCAGCCCGCCCGCTAGCGGGAGGACGAATACGCAGTATTTT. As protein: CASSPPASGRTNTQYF.

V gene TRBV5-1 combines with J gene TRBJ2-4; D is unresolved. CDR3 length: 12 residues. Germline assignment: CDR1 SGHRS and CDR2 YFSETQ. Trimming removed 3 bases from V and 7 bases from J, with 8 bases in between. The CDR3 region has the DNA TGCGCCAGCAGCTCGGCTGGCAACATTCAGTACTTC. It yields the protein CASSSAGNIQYF. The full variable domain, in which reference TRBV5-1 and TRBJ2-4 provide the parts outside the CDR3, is KAGVTQTPRYLIKTRGQQVTLSCSPISGHRSVSWYQQTPGQGLQFLFEYFSETQRNKGNFPGRFSGRQFSNSRSEMNVSTLELGDSALYLCASSSAGNIQYFGAGTRLSVL.

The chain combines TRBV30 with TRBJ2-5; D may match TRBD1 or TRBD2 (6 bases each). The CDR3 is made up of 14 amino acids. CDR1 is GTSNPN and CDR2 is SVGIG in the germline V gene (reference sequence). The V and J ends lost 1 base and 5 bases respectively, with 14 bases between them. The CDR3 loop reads CAWSANGGRETQYF. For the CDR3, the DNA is TGTGCCTGGAGTGCGAACGGGGGCCGGGAGACCCAGTACTTC.

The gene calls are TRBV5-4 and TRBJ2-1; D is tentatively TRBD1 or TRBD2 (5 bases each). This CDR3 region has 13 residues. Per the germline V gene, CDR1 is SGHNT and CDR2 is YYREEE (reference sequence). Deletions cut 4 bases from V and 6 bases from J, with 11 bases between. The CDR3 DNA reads TGTGCCAGCAGCCCTACTAGGGGCAATGAGCAGTTCTTC. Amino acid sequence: CASSPTRGNEQFF.

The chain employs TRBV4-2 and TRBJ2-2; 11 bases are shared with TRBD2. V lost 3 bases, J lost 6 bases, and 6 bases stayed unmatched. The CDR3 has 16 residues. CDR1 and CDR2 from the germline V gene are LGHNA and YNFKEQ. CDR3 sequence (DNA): TGTGCCAGCAGCCAGGCGACTAGCGGGATGGCCGGGGAGCTGTTTTTT. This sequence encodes CASSQATSGMAGELFF.

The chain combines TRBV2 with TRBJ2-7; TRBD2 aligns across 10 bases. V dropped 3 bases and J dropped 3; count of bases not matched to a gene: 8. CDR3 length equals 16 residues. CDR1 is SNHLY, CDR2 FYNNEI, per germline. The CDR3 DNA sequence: TGTGCCAGCAGTGACCTAACTAGCGGGGCGAACTACGAGCAGTACGTC. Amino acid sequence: CASSDLTSGANYEQYV.

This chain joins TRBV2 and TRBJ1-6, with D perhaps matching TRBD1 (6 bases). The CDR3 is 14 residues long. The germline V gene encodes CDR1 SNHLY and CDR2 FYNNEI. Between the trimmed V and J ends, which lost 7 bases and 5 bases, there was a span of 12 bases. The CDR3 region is CASMRGRDNSPLHF. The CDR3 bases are TGTGCCAGCATGAGGGGGAGGGATAATTCACCCCTCCACTTT.

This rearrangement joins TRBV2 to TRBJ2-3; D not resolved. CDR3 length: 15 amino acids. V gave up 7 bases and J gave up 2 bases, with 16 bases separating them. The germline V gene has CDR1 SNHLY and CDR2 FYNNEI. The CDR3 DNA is TGTGCCAGCATTTTCTACGGTCGTCACACAGATACGCAGTATTTT. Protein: CASIFYGRHTDTQYF.

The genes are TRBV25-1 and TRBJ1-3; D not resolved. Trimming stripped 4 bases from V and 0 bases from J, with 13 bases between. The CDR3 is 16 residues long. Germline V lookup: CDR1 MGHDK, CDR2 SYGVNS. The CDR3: CASSGNITLSGNTIYF. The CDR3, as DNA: TGTGCCAGCAGTGGGAACATTACCCTCTCTGGAAACACCATATATTTT.

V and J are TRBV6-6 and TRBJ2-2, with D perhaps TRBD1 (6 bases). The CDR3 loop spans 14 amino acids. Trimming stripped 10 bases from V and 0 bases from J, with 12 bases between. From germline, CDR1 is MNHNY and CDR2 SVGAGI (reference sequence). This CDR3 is CATPGHPNTGELFF. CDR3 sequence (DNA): TGTGCCACCCCGGGACACCCGAACACCGGGGAGCTGTTTTTT.

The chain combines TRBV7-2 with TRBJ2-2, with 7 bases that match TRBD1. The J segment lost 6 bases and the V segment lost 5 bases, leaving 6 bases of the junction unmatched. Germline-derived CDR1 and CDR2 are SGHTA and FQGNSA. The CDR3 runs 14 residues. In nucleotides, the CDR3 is TGTGCCAGCAGCCGAGACAGGGCCCCCGGGGAGCTGTTTTTT. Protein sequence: CASSRDRAPGELFF.

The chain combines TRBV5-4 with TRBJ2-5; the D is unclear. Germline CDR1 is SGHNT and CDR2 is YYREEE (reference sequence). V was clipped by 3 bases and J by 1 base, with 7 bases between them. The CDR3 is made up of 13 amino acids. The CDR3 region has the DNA TGTGCCAGCAGCTGGAGCCTCCAAGAGACCCAGTACTTC. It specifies CASSWSLQETQYF.

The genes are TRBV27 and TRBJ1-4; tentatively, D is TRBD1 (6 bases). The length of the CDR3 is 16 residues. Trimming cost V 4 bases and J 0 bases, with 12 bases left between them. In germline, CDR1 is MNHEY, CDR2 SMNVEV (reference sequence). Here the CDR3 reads CASSSNYRATNEKLFF. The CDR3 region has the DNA TGTGCCAGCAGTTCGAACTACAGGGCAACTAATGAAAAACTGTTTTTT.